This T cell receptor (beta chain) was profiled in a study of metastatic and nonmetastatic thyroid tumors. Patients had received no treatment of any kind before thyroid surgery. Trimming cost V 4 bases and J 4 bases; bases outside gene matches: 8. The germline CDR1 and CDR2 sequences are GTSNPN and SVGIG (reference sequence). The CDR3 consists of 15 residues. This clone occurred many times. TCRdb reanalyzed the PCR reads with MiXCR. The data show 30,000 or so clones, 25% to 30% seen once. The chain carries TRBV30 and TRBJ2-1; the match to TRBD1 covers 9 bases. The sequence derives from a female donor with papillary thyroid cancer or a benign thyroid nodule (not recorded which). Some clones in this sample may be carry-over from other donors' samples. The source material was blood. The CDR3 region is CAWTREDRGYNEQFF. Here the CDR3 DNA reads TGTGCCTGGACCAGGGAGGACAGGGGATACAATGAGCAGTTCTTC.